This TCR beta chain was recorded in a study of cytomegalovirus exposure and HLA in healthy donors. CDR3 length: 17 residues. V gave up 0 bases and J gave up 2 bases, with 17 bases separating them. Germline assignment: CDR1 SQVTM and CDR2 ANQGSEA. TCRdb keeps only in-frame clones here, not all; method: immunoSEQ multiplex PCR. The sample includes tens of thousands of clones, 90% to 95% seen only once; the top ten take more than 4.5%. The sequencing sample was made of PBMCs. The V gene is TRBV29-1, the J gene TRBJ2-1, with D perhaps matching TRBD1 (5 bases). The receptor comes from a man younger than 30 in good health and CMV-seronegative. This CDR3 reads CSVEDSWSPGTYNEQFF. CDR3 bases: TGCAGCGTTGAAGATTCGTGGAGCCCAGGGACCTACAATGAGCAGTTCTTC.